This T cell receptor beta chain was captured in a study of T cell changes during pregnancy in multiple sclerosis. Measured with immunoSEQ multiplex PCR; TCRdb has only the in-frame clones, and not every one. The sample includes 110,000 or so clones, approximately 93% of them seen just once. Germline-derived CDR1 and CDR2 are MNHNS and SASEGT. V was clipped by 2 bases and J by 4 bases, with 11 bases between them. This CDR3 has 14 amino acids. The gene calls are TRBV6-1 and TRBJ1-2; D uncertain. The sequence was collected from a female donor with multiple sclerosis, enrolled in a pregnancy study. Sequences were derived from peripheral blood, sampled before pregnancy. DNA of the CDR3: TGTGCCAGCAGTGAAACGGTGAGGGTCTATGGCTACACCTTC. It specifies CASSETVRVYGYTF.